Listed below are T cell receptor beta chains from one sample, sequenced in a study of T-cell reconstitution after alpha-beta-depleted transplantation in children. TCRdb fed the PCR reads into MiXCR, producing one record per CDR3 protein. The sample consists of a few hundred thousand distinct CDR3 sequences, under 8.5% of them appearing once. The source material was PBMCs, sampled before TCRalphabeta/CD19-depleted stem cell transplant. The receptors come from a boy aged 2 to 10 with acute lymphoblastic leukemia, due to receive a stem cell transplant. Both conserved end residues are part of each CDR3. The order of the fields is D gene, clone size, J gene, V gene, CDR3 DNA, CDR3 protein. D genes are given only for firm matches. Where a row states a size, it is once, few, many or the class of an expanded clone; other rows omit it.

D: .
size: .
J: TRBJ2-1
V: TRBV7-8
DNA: TGTGCCAGCACCGTGGGTGGGGGGGCCTCTGGAAATGAGCAGTTCTTC
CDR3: CASTVGGGASGNEQFF

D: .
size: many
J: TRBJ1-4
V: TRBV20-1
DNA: TGCAGTGCCAAGCCGAGGGGCCGTAATGAAAAACTGTTTTTT
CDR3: CSAKPRGRNEKLFF

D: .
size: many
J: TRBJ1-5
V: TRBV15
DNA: TGTGCCACCAGCAGAGGAGTTGTCGGGCAGCCCCAGCATTTT
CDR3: CATSRGVVGQPQHF

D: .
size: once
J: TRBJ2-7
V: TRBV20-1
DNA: TGCAGTGCTAGTGCCGTCAGCTCCTACGAGCAGTACTTC
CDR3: CSASAVSSYEQYF

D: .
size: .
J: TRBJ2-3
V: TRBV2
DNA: TGTGCCAGCAGTTATAACGCGGGGAGCGCAGATACGCAGTATTTT
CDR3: CASSYNAGSADTQYF

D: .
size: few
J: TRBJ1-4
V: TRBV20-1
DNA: TGCAGTGCTAGAGTCACGGACACCCAAGGTGAAAAACTGTTTTTT
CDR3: CSARVTDTQGEKLFF

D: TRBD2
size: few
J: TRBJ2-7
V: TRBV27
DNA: TGTGCCAGCAGTTTATCTAGCGGGGGTTACGAGCAGTACTTC
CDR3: CASSLSSGGYEQYF

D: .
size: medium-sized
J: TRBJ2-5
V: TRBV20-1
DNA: TGCAGTGCTAGACCTCAAGAGACCCAGTACTTC
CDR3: CSARPQETQYF

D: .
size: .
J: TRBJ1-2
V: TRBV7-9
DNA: TGTGCCAGCCAAGTCCCAGGGATCAGCTACACCTTC
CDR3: CASQVPGISYTF

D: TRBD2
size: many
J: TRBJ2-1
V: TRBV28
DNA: TGTGCCACCACGAGGGCGCCTAGCGGGAGGACGCAGTTCTTC
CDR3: CATTRAPSGRTQFF

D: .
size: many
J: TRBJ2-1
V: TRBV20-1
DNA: TGCAGTGCGTCCAGGGGCCCTAGCTCCTACAATGAGCAGTTCTTC
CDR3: CSASRGPSSYNEQFF

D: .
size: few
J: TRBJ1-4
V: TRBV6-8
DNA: TGTGCCAGCAGCCGAGACACTGGGGCAACTAATGAAAAACTGTTTTTT
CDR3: CASSRDTGATNEKLFF

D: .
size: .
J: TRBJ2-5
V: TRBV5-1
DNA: TGCGCCAGCAGCTTACAGGTTGAAGAGACCCAGTACTTC
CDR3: CASSLQVEETQYF

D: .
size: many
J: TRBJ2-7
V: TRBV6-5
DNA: TGTGCCAGCAGCACAAATATGATCGGAGAGCAGTACTTC
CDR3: CASSTNMIGEQYF

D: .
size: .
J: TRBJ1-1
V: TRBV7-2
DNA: TGTGCCAGCAGCTGGCGGACGGAGAACACTGAAGTTTTTTTT
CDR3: CASSWRTENTEVFF

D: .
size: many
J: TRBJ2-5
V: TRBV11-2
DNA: TGTGCCAGCAGCTGGTCGACAGGCTCGAAAGAGACCCAGTACTTC
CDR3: CASSWSTGSKETQYF

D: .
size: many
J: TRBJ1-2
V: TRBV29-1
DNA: TGCAGCGTTGAAGAGGGCGGGACGGGCTATGGCTACACCTTC
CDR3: CSVEEGGTGYGYTF

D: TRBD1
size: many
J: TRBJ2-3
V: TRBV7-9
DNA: TGTGCCAGCAGCGCTACCATGGGACAGGGAAACACAGATACGCAGTATTTT
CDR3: CASSATMGQGNTDTQYF

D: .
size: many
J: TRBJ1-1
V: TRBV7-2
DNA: TGTGCCAGCAGCTACTACTTAGGGCCGAACACTGAAGCTTTCTTT
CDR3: CASSYYLGPNTEAFF

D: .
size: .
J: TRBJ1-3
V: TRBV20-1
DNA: TGCAGTGCTAGAGATGACGGGGCCTATAGCGTCTCTGGAAACACCATATATTTT
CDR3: CSARDDGAYSVSGNTIYF

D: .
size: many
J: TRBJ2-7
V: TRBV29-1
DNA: TGCAGCGTTGAATTGTGGGGGGACCCTCACGAGCAGTACTTC
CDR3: CSVELWGDPHEQYF

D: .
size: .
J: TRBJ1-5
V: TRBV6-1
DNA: TGTGCCAGCAGAAGTGCAGCAGGGCATAGCAATCAGCCCCAGCATTTT
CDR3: CASRSAAGHSNQPQHF

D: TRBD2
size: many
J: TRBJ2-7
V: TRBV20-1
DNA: TGCAGTGCTCAAGAGACTAGCGGAGTCTACGAGCAGTACTTC
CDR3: CSAQETSGVYEQYF

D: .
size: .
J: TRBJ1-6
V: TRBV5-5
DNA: TGTGCCAGCAGCTTGGGGCCGGAGAGCTCCTATAATTCACCCCTCCACTTT
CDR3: CASSLGPESSYNSPLHF

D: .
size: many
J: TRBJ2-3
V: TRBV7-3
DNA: TGTGCCAGCAGCATGAACAGGGAAGCAGATACGCAGTATTTT
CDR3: CASSMNREADTQYF

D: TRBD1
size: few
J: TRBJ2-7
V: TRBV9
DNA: TGTGCCAGCAGCGTAGGGGACAGGGGGATTTACGAGCAGTACTTC
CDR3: CASSVGDRGIYEQYF

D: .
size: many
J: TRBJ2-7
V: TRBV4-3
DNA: TGCGCCAGCAGCCAAGACCGAACCTACGAGCAGTACTTC
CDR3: CASSQDRTYEQYF

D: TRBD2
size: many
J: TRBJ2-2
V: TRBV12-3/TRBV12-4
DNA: TGTGCCAGCAGTTTAGTGGCTAGCGGGGGGGCCGGGGAGCTGTTTTTT
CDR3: CASSLVASGGAGELFF

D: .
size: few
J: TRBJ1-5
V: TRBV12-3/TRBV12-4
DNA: TGTGCCAGCAGTTTAGCTGTTTCGGAGAGAAATCAGCCCCAGCATTTT
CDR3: CASSLAVSERNQPQHF

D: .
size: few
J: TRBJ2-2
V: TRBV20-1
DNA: TGCAGTGCTAGTTTTCAAAACACCGGGGAGCTGTTTTTT
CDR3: CSASFQNTGELFF

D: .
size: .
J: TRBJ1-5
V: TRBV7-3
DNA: TGTGCCAGCAGCTTAAGGTCCAGGGGAGGCAATCAGCCCCAGCATTTT
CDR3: CASSLRSRGGNQPQHF

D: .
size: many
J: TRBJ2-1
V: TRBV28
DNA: TGTGCCAGCAGTTTATGGTCGGAGGGAGAGGGGACCAATGAGCAGTTCTTC
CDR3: CASSLWSEGEGTNEQFF

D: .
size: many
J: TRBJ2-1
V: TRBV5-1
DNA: TGCGCCAGCAGCTTAGGTGGGATCAGCTCCTACAATGAGCAGTTCTTC
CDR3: CASSLGGISSYNEQFF

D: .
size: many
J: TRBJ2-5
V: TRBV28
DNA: TGTGCCAGCAGGCCTGCAGGGGAGACCCAGTACTTC
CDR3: CASRPAGETQYF

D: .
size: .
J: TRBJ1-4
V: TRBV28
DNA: TGTGCCAGCAGTGCGCAGGGGTACCAGAATGAAAAACTGTTTTTT
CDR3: CASSAQGYQNEKLFF

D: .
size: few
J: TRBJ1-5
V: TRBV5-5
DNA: TGTGCCAGCAGCTTCCTAGGGAATCAGCCCCAGCATTTT
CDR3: CASSFLGNQPQHF

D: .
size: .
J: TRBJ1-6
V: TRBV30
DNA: TGTGCCTGGACCGACAAAGCCGAAGATAATTCACCCCTCCACTTT
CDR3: CAWTDKAEDNSPLHF

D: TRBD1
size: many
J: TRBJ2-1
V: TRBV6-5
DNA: TGTGCCAGTCACATCGGCGCCGGCTGGGACAGGGTCAACAATGAGCAGTTCTTC
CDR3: CASHIGAGWDRVNNEQFF

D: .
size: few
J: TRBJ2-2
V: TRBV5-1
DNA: TGCGCCAGCAGCTTGGAAGCTACGAACACCGGGGAGCTGTTTTTT
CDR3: CASSLEATNTGELFF

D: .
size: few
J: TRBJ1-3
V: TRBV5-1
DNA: TGCGCCAGCACCCCAAAGGACGGAGGAAACACCATATATTTT
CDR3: CASTPKDGGNTIYF

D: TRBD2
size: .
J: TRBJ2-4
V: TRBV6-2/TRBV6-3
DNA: TGTGCCAGCAGTTACTCGATTCGGTGGGGGGGGAAAAACATTCAGTACTTC
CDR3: CASSYSIRWGGKNIQYF

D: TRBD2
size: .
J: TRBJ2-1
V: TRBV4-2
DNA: TGTGCCAGCAGCCAAGAGCGGGGGGACTTCTACAATGAGCAGTTCTTC
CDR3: CASSQERGDFYNEQFF

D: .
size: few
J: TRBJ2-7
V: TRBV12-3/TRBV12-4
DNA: TGTGCCAGCAGCCCCCAGTATAGTTCCTACGAGCAGTACTTC
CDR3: CASSPQYSSYEQYF

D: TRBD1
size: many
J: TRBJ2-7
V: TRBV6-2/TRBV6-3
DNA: TGTGCCAGCAGCCAGGAAGACCGGGACAGGGGTCGACCCTTC
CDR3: CASSQEDRDRGRPF

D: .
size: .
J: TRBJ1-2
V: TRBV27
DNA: TGTGCCAGCAGTTACGCCCCGGCAGCTCTCCATGGCTACACCTTC
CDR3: CASSYAPAALHGYTF

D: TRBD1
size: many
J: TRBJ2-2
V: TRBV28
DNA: TGTGCCACCCGTTTGGAACAGGGGATCACCGGGGAGCTGTTTTTT
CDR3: CATRLEQGITGELFF

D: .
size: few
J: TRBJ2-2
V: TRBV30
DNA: TGTGCCTGGAGCGCCTCCCTACTAAGCACCGGGGAGCTGTTTTTT
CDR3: CAWSASLLSTGELFF

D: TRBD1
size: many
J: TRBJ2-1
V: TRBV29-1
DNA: TGCAGCGTTGACCAACTTCTAGGGGGCGTCAGTAATGAGCAGTTCTTC
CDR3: CSVDQLLGGVSNEQFF

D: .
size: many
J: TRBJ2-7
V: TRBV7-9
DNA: TGTGCCAGCAGCTCGGCCGGTAGGCCCTACGAGCAGTACTTC
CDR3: CASSSAGRPYEQYF

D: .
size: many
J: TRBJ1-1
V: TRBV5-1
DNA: TGCGCCAGCAGACGGAACACTGAAGCTTTCTTT
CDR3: CASRRNTEAFF

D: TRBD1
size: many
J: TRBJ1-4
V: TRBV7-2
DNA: TGTGCCAGCAGCTTAGACAGGGGAGCTGAAAAACTGTTTTTT
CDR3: CASSLDRGAEKLFF

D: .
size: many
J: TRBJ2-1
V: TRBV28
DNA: TGTGCCAGCAGACCAGGGTGGGGTGAGCAGTTCTTC
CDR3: CASRPGWGEQFF

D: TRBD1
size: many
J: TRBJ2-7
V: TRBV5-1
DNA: TGCGCCAGCAGCTTTGGGGACAGGGATTTATACCAGCAGTACTTC
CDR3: CASSFGDRDLYQQYF

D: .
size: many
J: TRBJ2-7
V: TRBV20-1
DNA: TGCAGTGCTAGCGACACAGGAGGCGCTACCTACGAGCAGTACTTC
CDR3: CSASDTGGATYEQYF

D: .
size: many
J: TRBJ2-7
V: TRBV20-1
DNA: TGCAGTCTTAATTTGGGAGGGGGCTACGAGCAGTACTTC
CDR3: CSLNLGGGYEQYF

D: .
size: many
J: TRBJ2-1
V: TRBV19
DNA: TGTGCCAGTAGTGGACGGACACCTTCCTACAATGAGCAGTTCTTC
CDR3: CASSGRTPSYNEQFF

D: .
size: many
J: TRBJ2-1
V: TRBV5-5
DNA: TGTGCCAGCAGCTTGACCGGGACCTACAATGAGCAGTTCTTC
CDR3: CASSLTGTYNEQFF

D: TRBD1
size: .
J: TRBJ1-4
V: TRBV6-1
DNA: TGTGCCAGCAGTCGAGTCCAGGGGGCGAGGCGTGAAAAACTGTTTTTT
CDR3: CASSRVQGARREKLFF

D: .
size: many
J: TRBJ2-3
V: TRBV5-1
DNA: TGCGCCAGCAGCTTGTTCGGCGGACCCACAGATACGCAGTATTTT
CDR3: CASSLFGGPTDTQYF